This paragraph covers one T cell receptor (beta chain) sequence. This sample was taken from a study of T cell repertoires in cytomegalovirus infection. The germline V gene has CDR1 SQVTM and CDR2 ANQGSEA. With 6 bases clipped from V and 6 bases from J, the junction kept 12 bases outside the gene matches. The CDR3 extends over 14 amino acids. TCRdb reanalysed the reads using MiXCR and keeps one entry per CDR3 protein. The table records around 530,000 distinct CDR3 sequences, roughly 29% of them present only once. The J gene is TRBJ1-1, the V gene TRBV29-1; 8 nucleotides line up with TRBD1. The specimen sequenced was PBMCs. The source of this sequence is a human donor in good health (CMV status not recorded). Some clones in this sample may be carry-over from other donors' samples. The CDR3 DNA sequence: TGCAGCGTCCGGGACAGGTCTGTGTTCTCTGAAGCTTTCTTT. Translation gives CSVRDRSVFSEAFF.